One sample yielded the 26 T cell receptor beta chains listed below, sequenced in a study of T cell responses to AZD1222 COVID-19 vaccine. Libraries were prepared by immunoSEQ multiplex PCR; TCRdb keeps only in-frame clonotypes and omits some of them. This table has 150,000 to 200,000 clones, 85% to 95% appearing once. Sequenced here: peripheral blood, sampled on day 0 of AZD1222 vaccination. These receptors were obtained from an adult in good health.

Comments on this clone: Other DNA sequences in the sample encode the same CDR3. The chain couples TRBV2 to TRBJ1-1, with unresolved D. CDR3 length: 10 amino acids. Per germline, CDR1 SNHLY and CDR2 FYNNEI. Trimming shortened V by 6 bases and J by 4 bases, and 3 bases separated the two germline ends. CDR3 in DNA: TGTGCCAGCAGGGGCACTGAAGCTTTCTTT. This translates into CASRGTEAFF.

This clone was seen a single time. V gene TRBV3-1 (or the pseudogene TRBV3-2) combines with J gene TRBJ1-5, with a tentative D call TRBD1 (5 bases). Trimming cost V 3 bases and J 4 bases, with 16 bases left between them. Germline values: CDR1 LGHDT, CDR2 YNNKEL (reference sequence). There are 16 residues in the CDR3. CDR3 sequence: CASSQSTAAYNQPQHF. CDR3 coding DNA: TGTGCCAGCAGCCAGTCGACAGCTGCTTATAATCAGCCCCAGCATTTT.

V and J are TRBV29-1 and TRBJ1-4; 11 nucleotides match TRBD1. Germline V lookup: CDR1 SQVTM, CDR2 ANQGSEA. V lost 0 bases, J lost 8 bases, and 11 bases stayed unmatched. The CDR3 is 17 residues long. Written as DNA, the CDR3 is TGCAGCGTTGAAGACCGGGACAGGGGGAGCACGGGCGAAAAACTGTTTTTT. It specifies CSVEDRDRGSTGEKLFF. Full variable domain (rest looked up from reference TRBV29-1 and TRBJ1-4): SAVISQKPSRDICQRGTSLTIQCQVDSQVTMMFWYRQQPGQSLTLIATANQGSEATYESGFVIDKFPISRPNLTFSTLTVSNMSPEDSSIYLCSVEDRDRGSTGEKLFFGSGTQLSVL.

The genes are TRBV29-1 and TRBJ2-1; TRBD2 might be the D (6 bases). Deletions cut 4 bases from V and 9 bases from J, with 16 bases between. The CDR3 consists of 13 residues. The germline V gene encodes CDR1 SQVTM and CDR2 ANQGSEA. The CDR3 loop is CSVAARLGTEQFF. In DNA form, the CDR3 reads TGCAGCGTTGCCGCACGACTAGGAACTGAGCAGTTCTTC.

This chain connects TRBV29-1 to TRBJ1-1; 7 nucleotides agree with TRBD1. This CDR3 comprises 17 residues. With V trimmed by 6 bases and J by 0 bases, 16 bases remained unmatched. The germline CDR1 and CDR2 sequences are SQVTM and ANQGSEA. The CDR3 spells CSVNNPQGRGLNTEAFF. CDR3 nucleotides: TGCAGCGTCAATAACCCGCAGGGGAGGGGGCTGAACACTGAAGCTTTCTTT.

With respect to this clone: Other DNA sequences in this specimen translate into the identical CDR3. The chain joins TRBV12-3 or TRBV12-4 to TRBJ2-7; TRBD1 is a possible D gene (6 bases). Between the trimmed V and J ends, which lost 6 bases and 3 bases, there was a span of 6 bases. The CDR3 has 11 residues. The DNA for the CDR3 is TGTGCCAGCAGGGACAGCTACGAGCAGTACTTC. This encodes CASRDSYEQYF.

This clone has a single count. The CDR3 DNA reads as TGTGCCAGCAGCTTAGCCACGGGTCCTGAAGCTTTCTTT. Protein product: CASSLATGPEAFF. V gene TRBV11-2 combines with J gene TRBJ1-1, with D unresolved. Germline V gene lookup returns CDR1 SGHAT and CDR2 FQNNGV. With 1 base removed from V and 6 bases from J, the gap between germline ends came to 9 bases. The CDR3 sequence is 13 residues long.

V usage is TRBV6-4 and J usage is TRBJ2-1; a possible D gene is TRBD1 (6 bases). V gave up 4 bases and J gave up 7 bases, with 11 bases separating them. Germline CDR1 MRHNA, CDR2 SNTAGT. The CDR3 is 13 amino acids. This CDR3 reads CASSGLRGNEQFF. For the CDR3, the DNA is TGTGCCAGCAGTGGGCTCAGGGGTAATGAGCAGTTCTTC.

This clone was detected once. The chain has TRBV7-6 and TRBJ2-2, with D perhaps matching TRBD2 (5 bases). CDR3 size: 17 residues. The V gene's germline CDR1 is SGHVS and CDR2 FNYEAQ. Trimming shortened V by 8 bases and J by 6 bases, and 25 bases separated the two germline ends. This CDR3 is CASAPAVQVVLAGELFF. The CDR3 DNA follows: TGTGCCAGCGCTCCAGCGGTCCAAGTAGTTCTCGCCGGGGAGCTGTTTTTT.

The V call is TRBV18, the J call TRBJ2-7; maybe TRBD1 (5 bases). The V end was cut by 4 bases, the J end by 5 bases, with 15 bases between. The CDR3 contains 14 residues. Germline values: CDR1 KGHSH, CDR2 LQKENI. In nucleotides, the CDR3 is TGTGCCAGCTCACAGGGGTCCCAGGCCCACGAGCAGTACTTC. Protein product: CASSQGSQAHEQYF.

The genes are TRBV29-1 and TRBJ1-5; 7 bases are shared with TRBD1. The germline V gene has CDR1 SQVTM and CDR2 ANQGSEA. V shed 6 bases, J shed 4 bases, and the junction held 3 bases outside the gene matches. This CDR3 has 12 amino acids. The CDR3 is CSVQGENQPQHF. The CDR3 DNA reads TGCAGCGTCCAGGGGGAGAATCAGCCCCAGCATTTT.

The CDR3 DNA is TGTGCCAGCAGCTACACGGACAGGCGGGACACTGAAGCTTTCTTT. Protein sequence: CASSYTDRRDTEAFF. The genes are TRBV7-8 and TRBJ1-1; TRBD1 aligns across 7 bases. This CDR3 is built from 15 residues. Germline V gene sequence: CDR1 SGHVS, CDR2 FQNEAQ. J was trimmed by 3 bases and V by 4 bases; bases with no gene match: 8.

The rearrangement links TRBV3-1 (or the pseudogene TRBV3-2) to TRBJ1-4, with TRBD1 matching 10 bases. Trimming took 4 bases from V and 7 from J; bases not matched to a gene: 3. CDR3 length: 14 residues. CDR1 is LGHDT and CDR2 is YNNKEL in the germline V gene (reference sequence). CDR3 residues: CASSRDRGREKLFF. In DNA form, the CDR3 reads TGTGCCAGCAGCCGAGACAGGGGGCGTGAAAAACTGTTTTTT.

The chain carries TRBV5-6 and TRBJ1-2; D uncertain. The CDR3 is 14 amino acids. CDR1 SGHDT and CDR2 YYEEEE come from the germline V gene. Trimming shortened V by 4 bases and J by 8 bases, and 18 bases separated the two germline ends. The CDR3 DNA reads TGTGCCAGCAGCCCCGCTCAGGACTATGGAGGCTACACCTTC. Amino acids: CASSPAQDYGGYTF.

In DNA, the CDR3 is TGTGCCAGCAGCCGGGGGGGCTACAATGAGCAGTTCTTC. This gives the protein CASSRGGYNEQFF. This chain joins TRBV4-2 and TRBJ2-1, with 7 bases fitting TRBD2. The CDR3 totals 13 residues. CDR1 is LGHNA, CDR2 YNFKEQ, per germline. V gave up 4 bases and J gave up 3 bases; unmatched junction bases: 0.

V and J are TRBV14 and TRBJ1-3, with D perhaps matching TRBD1 (5 bases). CDR3 size: 15 residues. V was clipped by 1 base and J by 2 bases, with 9 bases between them. Germline CDR1 is SGHDN and CDR2 is FVKESK. Here the CDR3 DNA reads TGTGCCAGCAGCCAAGGGGGGACCCCTGGAAACACCATATATTTT. Protein sequence: CASSQGGTPGNTIYF.

The rearrangement joins TRBV28 to TRBJ1-4, with TRBD1 matching 7 bases. Trimming removed 5 bases from V and 2 bases from J; junction bases left unmatched: 8. The CDR3 covers 16 residues. Germline V gives CDR1 MDHEN, CDR2 SYDVKM. CDR3: CASSPPRTGTNEKLFF. CDR3 coding DNA: TGTGCCAGCAGTCCGCCCCGGACAGGTACTAATGAAAAACTGTTTTTT.

The J gene is TRBJ1-2, the V gene TRBV2; TRBD1 matches at 7 bases. In germline, CDR1 is SNHLY, CDR2 FYNNEI. This CDR3 has 14 amino acids. The V gene end was trimmed by 5 bases and the J gene end by 6 bases; junction bases not matched to a gene: 9. CDR3 sequence reads: CASSRQGSVHGYTF. As DNA, the CDR3 is TGTGCCAGCAGTCGACAGGGTTCAGTACATGGCTACACCTTC.

The chain combines TRBV19 with TRBJ1-1; possible D gene TRBD1, 6 bases. Trimming shortened V by 3 bases and J by 4 bases, and 18 bases separated the two germline ends. The length of the CDR3 is 16 residues. The germline V gene has CDR1 LNHDA and CDR2 SQIVND (reference sequence). The chain's CDR3 is CASSIERPGVFTEAFF. The CDR3, as DNA: TGTGCCAGTAGTATTGAGAGGCCAGGGGTTTTCACTGAAGCTTTCTTT.

This chain joins TRBV7-7 and TRBJ2-5; the match to TRBD2 covers 14 bases. The CDR3 is 17 residues long. Germline CDR1 and CDR2: SSHAT and FNYEAQ (reference sequence). The V and J ends lost 3 bases and 7 bases, in that order; junction bases with no gene match: 10. As DNA, the CDR3 is TGTGCCAGCAGCTTGGGATCGCGGACTAGCGGGGGGTGGACCCAGTACTTC. Amino acids: CASSLGSRTSGGWTQYF. Full variable domain (outside the CDR3, taken from reference TRBV7-7 and TRBJ2-5): GAGVSQSPRYKVTKRGQDVTLRCDPISSHATLYWYQQALGQGPEFLTYFNYEAQPDKSGLPSDRFSAERPEGSISTLTIQRTEQRDSAMYRCASSLGSRTSGGWTQYFGPGTRLLVL.

The gene calls are TRBV10-3 and TRBJ2-7, with D tentatively TRBD2 (6 bases). The CDR3 spans 15 residues. CDR1 and CDR2 (germline): ENHRY, SYGVKD. V was pared by 4 bases and J by 5 bases, with 18 bases between. CDR3 amino acids: CAISVGAGGNHEQYF. The CDR3 nucleotides are TGTGCCATCAGTGTAGGCGCTGGAGGGAACCACGAGCAGTACTTC.

This chain links TRBV5-6 with TRBJ1-6; D remains unclear. Germline V gene lookup returns CDR1 SGHDT and CDR2 YYEEEE. Trimming took off 1 base at V and 4 bases at J, with 9 bases between the two ends. The CDR3 consists of 15 residues. The CDR3, as DNA: TGTGCCAGCAGCTTGTTTGGCCTTTATAATTCACCCCTCCACTTT. Residues: CASSLFGLYNSPLHF.

This chain connects TRBV5-1 to TRBJ1-2, with TRBD1 matching over 9 bases. The CDR3 runs 15 residues. V lost 4 bases and J lost 8; bases outside the gene matches: 12. Germline V lookup: CDR1 SGHRS, CDR2 YFSETQ. The CDR3: CASSKPGQGTRGYTF. Written as DNA, the CDR3 is TGCGCCAGCAGCAAACCGGGACAGGGAACGAGGGGCTACACCTTC.

This chain joins TRBV18 and TRBJ1-3; D is unclear. The CDR3 consists of 16 residues. CDR1 is KGHSH, CDR2 LQKENI, per germline. With 2 bases removed from V and 0 bases from J, the gap between germline ends came to 11 bases. The CDR3 spells CASSPFEEPSGNTIYF. The CDR3 DNA is TGTGCCAGCTCACCATTCGAGGAACCCTCTGGAAACACCATATATTTT.

The J gene is TRBJ2-3, the V gene TRBV7-2; perhaps TRBD2 as D (5 bases). CDR3 size: 15 residues. Germline V gene data show CDR1 as SGHTA and CDR2 as FQGNSA. V dropped 5 bases and J dropped 3 bases, with 15 bases sitting between them. As DNA, the CDR3 is TGTGCCAGCAGCCGGGTCTCTGGGGAGACAGATACGCAGTATTTT. This encodes CASSRVSGETDTQYF.

The chain links TRBV28 to TRBJ1-1; no clear D gene. CDR3 length: 13 amino acids. Germline V lookup: CDR1 MDHEN, CDR2 SYDVKM. Deletions cut 6 bases from V and 10 bases from J, with 18 bases between. In DNA, the CDR3 is TGTGCCAGCAGATCGGGCACAGCCTCGGGAGCTTTCTTT. Translated, it gives CASRSGTASGAFF.